This T cell receptor (beta chain) was identified during a study of CD8 T cells in ankylosing spondylitis. Germline V gives CDR1 SQVTM, CDR2 ANQGSEA. V lost 2 bases, J lost 7 bases, and 14 bases lay in between. The CDR3 sequence is 13 residues long. Study-wide results and limits: From matched ankylosing spondylitis synovial fluid, disease-linked clones were reportedly recovered at significantly enriched levels. In synovial fluid and blood from reactive arthritis, some motif variants were previously reported. CD8+ cells made up the disease-linked clones, which were relatively rare in peripheral blood.

This clonotype has at least ten counts. Its antigen is as yet unknown. MiXCR, applied by TCRdb to the 5' RACE reads, yields one record per CDR3 protein. The profile shows 220,000 or so distinct CDR3 sequences, 10% of them singletons. This chain uses TRBV29-1 with TRBJ1-2; TRBD1 might be the D (5 bases). The sample was blood, either unsorted or a sorted T cell fraction (not recorded which). The clonotype originates from a male donor with ankylosing spondylitis or in good health (not recorded which). The CDR3 DNA sequence: TGCAGCGTTGAACCCTCGGGGACGAGTGGCTACACCTTC. As protein: CSVEPSGTSGYTF.